The clone carrying this T cell receptor (beta chain) showed up just once. Germline V gene lookup returns CDR1 MNHEY and CDR2 SVGEGT. CDR3 length: 20 amino acids. After removal of 2 bases from V and 0 bases from J, the junction contained 14 bases not matched to a gene. Clones were sequenced by immunoSEQ multiplex PCR, and TCRdb holds only the in-frame ones, with some missing. The sample lists approximately 170,000 clones; just under 85% were seen once. The sample is drawn from a study of blood T cell repertoires in COVID-19. For the study at large: T cells, B-cell-depleted T cells, or PBMCs provided the cDNA or gDNA that served as material.

What was sequenced was peripheral blood. The chain joins TRBV6-2 or TRBV6-3 to TRBJ2-1, with TRBD2 matching 9 bases. The receptor comes from a man in his forties who had recovered from COVID-19. The CDR3 loop is CASSYKTRDSGRLSYNEQFF. As DNA, the CDR3 is TGTGCCAGCAGTTACAAAACCCGGGATAGCGGGAGACTCTCCTACAATGAGCAGTTCTTC.